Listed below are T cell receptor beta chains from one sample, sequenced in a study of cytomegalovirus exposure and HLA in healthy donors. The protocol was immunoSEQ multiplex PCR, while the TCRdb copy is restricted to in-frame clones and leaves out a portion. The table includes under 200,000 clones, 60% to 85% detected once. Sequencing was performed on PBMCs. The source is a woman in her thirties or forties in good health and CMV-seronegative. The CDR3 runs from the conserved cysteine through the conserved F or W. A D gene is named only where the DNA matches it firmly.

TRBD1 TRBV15 CATSSRTGTDTQYF
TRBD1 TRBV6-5 CASSYMGTAPYEQYF
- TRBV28 CASSFDTFRLYEQYF
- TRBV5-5 CASSLAGYSGQPQHF
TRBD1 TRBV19 CASSMAGTGGILNTEAFF
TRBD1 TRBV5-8 CASSFADRGGYNQPQHF
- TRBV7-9 CASGPQGHYNSPLHF
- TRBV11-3 CASSLEGSSGNTIYF
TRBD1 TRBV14 CASSRRTGNTEAFF
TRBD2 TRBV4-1 CASSQAGGTRQYEQYF
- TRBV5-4 CASSSPIRDSPLHF
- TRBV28 CASSRPSGISYQPQHF
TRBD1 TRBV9 CASSEKGQGAYSGELFF
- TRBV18 CASSRTEAFF
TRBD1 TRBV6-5 CASSPGQVSNQPQHF
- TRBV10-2 CASSELTGSEQYF
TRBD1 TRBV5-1 CASSLALTGSVSYEQYF
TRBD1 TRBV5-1 CASSSQGARGNEQFF
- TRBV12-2 CASRSGHPYEQYF
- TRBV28 CASSSPGSTYGYTF
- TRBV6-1 CASSERQGTEAFF
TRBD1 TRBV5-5 CASSFRQGDSPLHF
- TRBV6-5 CASSWNLGDTQYF
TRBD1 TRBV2 CASRKDRALYGNQPQHF
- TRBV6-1 CASSGGTSRSYNEQFF
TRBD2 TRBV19 CASSLAGGHTDTQYF
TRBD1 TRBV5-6 CASSYYRGSGQNTEAFF
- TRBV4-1 CASSPSMSGELFF
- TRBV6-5 CASSRHSAGWGYTF
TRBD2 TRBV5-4 CASSYGLAGTETQYF
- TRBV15 CATSRDRIRTAYNTEAFF
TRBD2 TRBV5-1 CASSLDSGHYNEQFF
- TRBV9 CASSPGVQETQYF
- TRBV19 CASSMVRGLNTEAFF
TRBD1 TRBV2 CASSGQAEEQYF
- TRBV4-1 CASSQTGRGHTEAFF
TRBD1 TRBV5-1 CASSITTGDTEAFF
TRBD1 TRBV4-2 CASKGTGTNYGYTF
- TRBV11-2 CASSLGAESYEQYF
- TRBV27 CASSFFGARGTEAFF
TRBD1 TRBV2 CASRDSYYNEQFF
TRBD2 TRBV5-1 CASRVAGEYNEQFF
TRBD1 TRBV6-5 CASSYSRGVGEKLFF
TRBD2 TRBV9 CASSSRGDNEQFF
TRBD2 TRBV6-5 CASSLRLAGRETQYF
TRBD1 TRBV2 CASSEGTGGIAGELFF
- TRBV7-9 CASSLTAKGAQHF
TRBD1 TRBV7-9 CASSLAKAGGDQPQHF
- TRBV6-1 CASRLAASGETQYF
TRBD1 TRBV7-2 CASSLAPNRGVNYGYTF
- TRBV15 CATSRDNTAGGGNTIYF
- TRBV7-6 CASSLAGQSSGNTIYF
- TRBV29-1 CSVEGASTDTQYF
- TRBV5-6 CASSLDRNTEAFF
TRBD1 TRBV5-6 CASSSDRDRNYGYTF